The clone carrying this T cell receptor (beta chain) has a single count. The data were produced by immunoSEQ multiplex PCR, yet TCRdb's version contains in-frame clones alone and is incomplete. Among 200,000 to 300,000 clones listed, about 92% were seen once. This sample is drawn from a study of cytomegalovirus exposure and HLA in healthy donors. Study in general: According to later analysis, the same platform produced the 110 or so validation and several hundred first-cohort repertoires.

The CDR3 sequence is 20 residues long. The V and J ends lost 3 bases and 6 bases, in that order; junction bases with no gene match: 21. The germline CDR1 and CDR2 sequences are SQVTM and ANQGSEA. V and J are TRBV29-1 and TRBJ2-1, with TRBD2 matching 12 bases. The TCR sequence derives from a woman in her 30s in good health and CMV-seronegative. Specimen: PBMCs. CDR3 bases: TGCAGCGTTGATGCGGGGCGGTCCTTCCCGGGACTAGCGGGTTTCAATGAGCAGTTCTTC. Amino acid sequence: CSVDAGRSFPGLAGFNEQFF.